This T cell receptor (beta chain) appears in the sequencing data of a study of blood T cell repertoires in COVID-19. Germline trimming cut 1 base from V and 8 bases from J; bases unmatched to any gene: 7. CDR3 length: 14 amino acids. Germline V CDR1 and CDR2: MRHNA, SNTAGT. Sequenced by immunoSEQ multiplex PCR; TCRdb stores in-frame clones only, minus some. There are 130,000 or so clones in the sample; 75% to 90% occur only once, and less than 20% lies in the top ten. This clone has just one count. This chain uses TRBV6-4 with TRBJ1-2; 7 bases align to TRBD1. Sequences were obtained from peripheral blood. The TCR was taken from a man between 50 and 59 years old with active or convalescent COVID-19. CDR3 in amino acids: CASSDWNRGGGYTF. For the CDR3, the DNA is TGTGCCAGCAGTGACTGGAACAGGGGAGGCGGCTACACCTTC.